The table lists the clone carrying this TCR beta chain with a few counts. The antigen is unknown. The data were obtained in a study of CD8 T cells in ankylosing spondylitis. Trimming pared 5 bases from V and 0 bases from J, leaving 8 bases between. Germline values: CDR1 LGHNT, CDR2 FRNRAP. The CDR3 has 13 residues. Study outcomes and limitations: Disease-linked clones had a CD8+ phenotype and relatively low frequency in peripheral blood. Seven to nine highly homologous variants formed a TCR beta motif that appeared characteristic of ankylosing spondylitis blood.

5'-RACE, quantitative and with molecular barcodes, yielded the TCR beta libraries. TCRdb reprocessed the 5' RACE reads via MiXCR and lists one record per CDR3 protein. This sample carries about 140,000 distinct CDR3 sequences, 30% to 35% of them seen once, and the ten largest clones take 6%. Input material: synovial fluid, either unsorted or a sorted T cell fraction (not recorded which). The TCR originated in a male donor with ankylosing spondylitis. V gene TRBV12-5 combines with J gene TRBJ2-7, with D maybe TRBD2 (6 bases). The CDR3: CASGRELSYEQYF. The CDR3 DNA reads as TGTGCTAGTGGTCGGGAGCTCTCCTACGAGCAGTACTTC.